These 9 T cell receptor beta chains originate from one sample sequenced in a study of T cell responses to AZD1222 COVID-19 vaccine. Libraries were prepared by immunoSEQ multiplex PCR; TCRdb keeps only in-frame clonotypes and omits some of them. The table records some 110,000 clones, roughly 89% of them present only once. This material consisted of peripheral blood, taken 28 days after the second AZD1222 dose. The receptors stem from an adult who received the AZD1222 COVID-19 vaccine.

The genes are TRBV12-3 or TRBV12-4 and TRBJ1-1; D may be TRBD1 (5 bases). This CDR3 has 11 amino acids. V was cut by 1 base and J by 10 bases, with 7 bases left in between. The CDR3, as DNA: TGTGCCAGCAGTTTAGGTGGGGGAGCTTTCTTT. This sequence encodes CASSLGGGAFF.

V usage is TRBV6-5 and J usage is TRBJ2-3, with a weak D call TRBD2 (7 bases). The CDR3 spans 15 residues. V lost 7 bases and J lost 3, with 17 bases in between. The V gene's germline CDR1 is MNHEY and CDR2 SVGAGI. This chain's CDR3 is CASTNQGRGTDTQYF. The CDR3 bases are TGTGCCAGCACCAACCAGGGGAGGGGGACAGATACGCAGTATTTT.

The CDR3 coding sequence is TGTGCCAGCAGTTTATCGGGACTAGCGGGAGGCAAGAGCTCCTACGAGCAGTACTTC. The encoded protein is CASSLSGLAGGKSSYEQYF. V is TRBV27 and J is TRBJ2-7, with 15 bases that match TRBD2. This CDR3 comprises 19 residues. J lost 0 bases, V lost 0 bases, and 6 bases had no gene match. The germline CDR1 and CDR2 sequences are MNHEY and SMNVEV (reference sequence).

The rearrangement links TRBV6-5 to TRBJ2-7; TRBD1 might be the D (6 bases). Trimming cost V 2 bases and J 0 bases, with 14 bases left between them. This CDR3 has 16 residues. Germline-derived CDR1 and CDR2 are MNHEY and SVGAGI. The chain's CDR3 is CASSYTGQWGSYEQYF. CDR3 nucleotides: TGTGCCAGCAGTTACACCGGACAGTGGGGCTCCTACGAGCAGTACTTC.

This rearrangement joins TRBV5-1 to TRBJ2-1; D might be TRBD1 or TRBD2, each matching 5 bases. The CDR3 contains 15 residues. V lost 0 bases, J lost 6 bases, and 13 bases lay in between. Germline lookup yields CDR1 SGHRS and CDR2 YFSETQ. The CDR3 DNA follows: TGCGCCAGCAGCTTGGCGCCAGGGACCTTCAATGAGCAGTTCTTC. Amino acids: CASSLAPGTFNEQFF.

In its sample, this clone was seen once. J is TRBJ2-7 and V is TRBV11-2; unclear D gene. The ends were cut back, 1 base at V and 0 bases at J, with 10 bases in the middle. CDR1 is SGHAT and CDR2 is FQNNGV in the germline V gene. The CDR3 spans 15 residues. CDR3 coding DNA: TGTGCCAGCAGCTTAGGGCGGTATCCCTCCTACGAGCAGTACTTC. Encoded protein: CASSLGRYPSYEQYF.

V usage is TRBV3-1 (or the pseudogene TRBV3-2) and J usage is TRBJ2-2; 10 positions agree with TRBD1. Germline values: CDR1 LGHDT, CDR2 YNNKEL (reference sequence). Losses at the gene ends were 5 bases for V and 6 bases for J; bases not matched to a gene: 3. This CDR3 has 14 residues. The CDR3 reads CASSRQGAAGELFF. CDR3 in DNA: TGTGCCAGCAGCAGACAGGGGGCGGCCGGGGAGCTGTTTTTT.

Only a few counts were recorded for this clone. The chain couples TRBV23-1 to TRBJ1-2, with D perhaps TRBD1 (6 bases). TRBV23-1 falls under the ORF class, with uncertain function. Trimming shortened V by 9 bases and J by 1 base, and 18 bases separated the two germline ends. The CDR3 is 15 residues long. The CDR3 sequence is CARQRGTSHNYGYTF. The CDR3 region has the DNA TGCGCCAGGCAACGGGGGACAAGCCATAACTATGGCTACACCTTC.

This rearrangement joins TRBV4-3 to TRBJ1-2, with TRBD1 matching over 7 bases. Trimming took 0 bases from V and 1 from J; bases not matched to a gene: 2. The CDR3 length is 15 residues. From germline, CDR1 is LGHNA and CDR2 YSLEER. CDR3 DNA sequence: TGCGCCAGCAGCCAAGAAAGGGGGCATAACTATGGCTACACCTTC. Residues: CASSQERGHNYGYTF.